This TCR beta chain emerged from a study of molecular identifiers for immune sequencing clone quantification. Germline assignment: CDR1 PRHDT and CDR2 FYEKMQ (reference sequence). The ends lost 5 bases at V and 0 bases at J; junction bases unmatched: 4. The CDR3 has 15 residues. Whole-study results and caveats: Identical TCR molecules sharing a barcode could underestimate highly expanded clone sizes.

It was from approximately 22,000 to 940,000 sorted cells, with 10%, 30% or 50% RNA, that naive CD8 libraries came. This clonotype occurred many times. The target antigen is unknown. Methods described previously, with TCR primers listed, were used for bulk TCR libraries. Via MiXCR, TCRdb re-called the PCR reads, giving one row per CDR3 protein. The repertoire has about 40,000 distinct CDR3 sequences, roughly 22% of them found once; the top ten carry more than 0.75%. The sequence derives from a human donor in good health. Some libraries in this study had Jurkat cell RNA spiked in. Sequenced: naive CD8+ T cells from blood, with Jurkat cell RNA spiked in. Subset specified: FACS-sorted CD8+CD4-CCR7+CD45RA+ naive T cells. This chain connects TRBV13 to TRBJ2-3, with 8 bases aligning to TRBD2. DNA for the CDR3: TGTGCCAGCAGCCATAGCGGGGCAAGCACAGATACGCAGTATTTT. It encodes CASSHSGASTDTQYF. Together with reference TRBV13 and TRBJ2-3, the CDR3 gives the full variable domain: AAGVIQSPRHLIKEKRETATLKCYPIPRHDTVYWYQQGPGQDPQFLISFYEKMQSDKGSIPDRFSAQQFSDYHSELNMSSLELGDSALYFCASSHSGASTDTQYFGPGTRLTVL.